This TCR beta chain comes out of a study of T cell responses to AZD1222 COVID-19 vaccine. Study-wide results and limits: The donors showed a predominance of white British ancestry and of females, with possible underestimation of clonal diversity. There were vaccine-associated CD4 TCRs across spike, dominant at 160-218 and 743-854. Repertoires were obtained only post-peak T cell response. Close to half of spike-specific TCRs reportedly recognize unmutated variant regions.

Per germline, CDR1 MNHEY and CDR2 SVGAGI. V was trimmed by 8 bases and J by 0 bases, leaving 7 bases between them. The length of the CDR3 is 12 residues. In regard to this clone: The antigen is not known.

The repertoire was sequenced with immunoSEQ multiplex PCR; TCRdb's copy has only in-frame clones and lacks some. The sample carries more than 90,000 clones, roughly nine tenths recorded once. The V call is TRBV6-5, the J call TRBJ1-2, with D unresolved. The input for sequencing was peripheral blood, taken on day 0 of AZD1222 vaccination. The source is an adult in good health. The CDR3 here is CASYLANYGYTF. CDR3 nucleotide sequence: TGTGCCAGCTATTTAGCTAACTATGGCTACACCTTC.